A single sample gave rise to the 25 T cell receptor beta chains below, sequenced in a study of T cell repertoires in cytomegalovirus infection. MiXCR, applied by TCRdb to the reads, yields one record per CDR3 protein. The sample lists about 830,000 distinct CDR3 sequences; 32% were seen once. Their antigen targets remain unknown. The specimen was cultured CD8+ T cells from PBMCs, collected from culture after CMV antigen stimulation. These receptor sequences come from a human donor in good health (CMV status not recorded). Some clones in this sample may be carry-over from other donors' samples.

This clonotype was counted between two and nine times. The chain carries TRBV19 and TRBJ2-1; D possibly corresponds to TRBD1 (5 bases). The CDR3 is 16 amino acids. Germline loops: CDR1 LNHDA, CDR2 SQIVND (reference sequence). V dropped 1 base and J dropped 0 bases, with 10 bases sitting between them. The CDR3 spells CASSIGQGSSYNEQFF. In nucleotides, the CDR3 is TGTGCCAGTAGTATAGGCCAGGGTAGCTCCTACAATGAGCAGTTCTTC.

This clonotype has more than one count but fewer than ten. The genes are TRBV7-9 and TRBJ2-4; 11 positions match TRBD1. This CDR3 has 15 amino acids. Germline trimming cut 5 bases from V and 6 bases from J; bases unmatched to any gene: 6. Germline V lookup: CDR1 SEHNR, CDR2 FQNEAQ (reference sequence). This CDR3 reads CASSRTGGDGNIQYF. The CDR3 DNA reads TGTGCCAGCAGCCGGACAGGGGGCGACGGAAACATTCAGTACTTC.

This clonotype was seen only once. The J gene is TRBJ2-1, the V gene TRBV12-3 or TRBV12-4, with a weak D call TRBD2 (6 bases). This CDR3 comprises 14 residues. Trimming pared 7 bases from V and 8 bases from J, leaving 18 bases between. The DNA of the CDR3 is TGTGCCAGCACCGGGACTCCTCTTGGAGATGAGCAGTTCTTC. Amino acid sequence: CASTGTPLGDEQFF.

This chain uses TRBV4-2 with TRBJ2-2; 11 nucleotides line up with TRBD2. Germline trimming cut 4 bases from V and 4 bases from J; bases unmatched to any gene: 14. Looked up from germline, CDR1 is LGHNA and CDR2 is YNFKEQ. The CDR3 loop spans 19 amino acids. CDR3 bases: TGTGCCAGCAGCCCGCTAGATAGCGGGGGGGCAGTAGGCACCGGGGAGCTGTTTTTT. As protein: CASSPLDSGGAVGTGELFF.

This rearrangement joins TRBV19 to TRBJ1-1, with D hard to call. Germline CDR1 and CDR2: LNHDA and SQIVND (reference sequence). V lost 4 bases and J 3 bases, leaving 15 bases between the germline ends. This CDR3 is built from 15 residues. CDR3 bases: TGTGCCAGTAGTAAGCGGGAGTACGGGGACACTGAAGCTTTCTTT. Encoded protein: CASSKREYGDTEAFF.

The chain carries TRBV29-1 and TRBJ2-7; 8 bases match TRBD1. This CDR3 comprises 14 residues. The germline CDR1 and CDR2 sequences are SQVTM and ANQGSEA. V was pared by 2 bases and J by 4 bases, with 7 bases of the junction left unmatched. CDR3 nucleotides: TGCAGCGTTGAACAGGGGGCCCTACCATACGAGCAGTACTTC. It codes for CSVEQGALPYEQYF.

The CDR3 DNA sequence: TGTGCCAGCAGGCCTTGGCAGAACACTGAAGCTTTCTTT. Its protein product is CASRPWQNTEAFF. The V and J genes are TRBV6-1 and TRBJ1-1; no clear D gene. Germline V lookup: CDR1 MNHNS, CDR2 SASEGT. The CDR3 is 13 amino acids. Trimming left V 6 bases short and J 1 base short, with 9 bases between.

The V call is TRBV19, the J call TRBJ1-5; tentative D call: TRBD1 (5 bases). Looked up from germline, CDR1 is LNHDA and CDR2 is SQIVND (reference sequence). CDR3 size: 15 residues. Trimming took 9 bases from V and 5 from J, leaving 20 bases between them. The chain's CDR3 is CASYHMAGSYQPQHF. CDR3 sequence (DNA): TGTGCCAGCTACCATATGGCAGGGTCATATCAGCCCCAGCATTTT.

This clonotype appeared a few times. The chain combines TRBV6-5 with TRBJ1-5; perhaps TRBD1 as D (5 bases). Trimming stripped 0 bases from V and 4 bases from J, with 10 bases between. The CDR3 extends over 15 amino acids. Germline values: CDR1 MNHEY, CDR2 SVGAGI. CDR3 DNA sequence: TGTGCCAGCAGTTACTCGATGGGGCGGAATCAGCCCCAGCATTTT. Its translation: CASSYSMGRNQPQHF.

This clonotype was seen a handful of times. The rearrangement links TRBV7-6 to TRBJ2-3; the match to TRBD2 covers 13 bases. The CDR3 has 17 amino acids. Germline loops: CDR1 SGHVS, CDR2 FNYEAQ. J was trimmed by 6 bases and V by 6 bases; bases with no gene match: 12. Here the CDR3 reads CASRVFTGLAGTDTQYF. The CDR3 DNA reads as TGTGCCAGCAGGGTGTTTACGGGACTAGCGGGGACGGATACGCAGTATTTT. Full variable domain (remainder filled in from reference TRBV7-6 and TRBJ2-3): GAGVSQSPRYKVTKRGQDVALRCDPISGHVSLYWYRQALGQGPEFLTYFNYEAQQDKSGLPNDRFSAERPEGSISTLTIQRTEQRDSAMYRCASRVFTGLAGTDTQYFGPGTRLTVL.

V and J are TRBV28 and TRBJ1-3; no firm D call. Germline V gives CDR1 MDHEN, CDR2 SYDVKM. Trimming left V 3 bases short and J 2 bases short, with 14 bases between. The CDR3 is made up of 16 amino acids. Here the CDR3 DNA reads TGTGCCAGCAGTTTCCCTCGGAACGAAGCTGGAAACACCATATATTTT. It codes for CASSFPRNEAGNTIYF.

This clonotype was seen only a few times. The rearrangement joins TRBV6-1 to TRBJ1-1; D gene unclear. CDR3 length: 13 residues. The V gene's germline CDR1 is MNHNS and CDR2 SASEGT. Trimming stripped 5 bases from V and 4 bases from J, with 11 bases between. In nucleotides, the CDR3 is TGTGCCAGCAGTCTAGACGAAAGCACTGAAGCTTTCTTT. Protein: CASSLDESTEAFF.

This clonotype was detected only a few times. V gene TRBV15 combines with J gene TRBJ2-3; 16 bases agree with TRBD2. J gave up 0 bases and V 5 bases, and 5 bases lay outside the gene matches. CDR3 size: 18 residues. The germline CDR1 and CDR2 sequences are LNHNV and YYDKDF (reference sequence). The CDR3 DNA reads TGTGCCACCAGCTGGGGACTAGCGGGGGGGCCTAGCACAGATACGCAGTATTTT. Its translation is CATSWGLAGGPSTDTQYF.

This clonotype was seen a handful of times. CDR3 in amino acids: CASSRDSPRSTDTQYF. In DNA form, the CDR3 reads TGTGCCAGCAGTCGGGACTCCCCCCGGAGCACAGATACGCAGTATTTT. The rearrangement uses TRBV12-3 or TRBV12-4 and TRBJ2-3; a possible D gene is TRBD2 (6 bases). This CDR3 region has 16 residues. V gave up 5 bases and J gave up 0 bases, with 15 bases separating them.

This clonotype was seen many times. The rearrangement links TRBV7-2 to TRBJ2-3; D could derive from TRBD1 or TRBD2 (5 bases each). The germline V gene encodes CDR1 SGHTA and CDR2 FQGNSA. V shed 2 bases and J shed 4 bases, with 10 bases lying between them. This CDR3 is built from 14 residues. The chain's CDR3 is CASSLRGVPDTQYF. The CDR3 DNA follows: TGTGCCAGCAGCTTAAGGGGAGTCCCAGATACGCAGTATTTT.

About this clonotype itself: This CDR3 fails to terminate in the conserved phenylalanine or tryptophan, so it likely reflects a read error. The chain employs TRBV27 and TRBJ2-1; no clear D gene. Trimming left V 5 bases short and J 4 bases short, with 12 bases between. The CDR3 sequence is 14 residues long. CDR1 is MNHEY, CDR2 SMNVEV, per germline (reference sequence). The DNA of the CDR3 is TGTGCCAGCAGTCTGGATTCAGCTTACAATGAGCAGTTCATC. Protein: CASSLDSAYNEQFI.

The chain uses TRBV13 and TRBJ1-1, with D unresolved. CDR1 PRHDT and CDR2 FYEKMQ come from the germline V gene (reference sequence). The V end was cut by 5 bases, the J end by 4 bases, with 17 bases between. The CDR3 is made up of 15 amino acids. The CDR3 is CASSPGRKAGTEAFF. In DNA form, the CDR3 reads TGTGCCAGCAGCCCTGGGAGGAAAGCGGGCACTGAAGCTTTCTTT.

The table lists this clonotype with a few counts. The chain's CDR3 is CASSFDTGEQYV. The CDR3 bases are TGTGCCAGCAGTTTCGACACTGGGGAGCAGTACGTC. The chain couples TRBV12-3 or TRBV12-4 to TRBJ2-7; D is unresolved. The CDR3 is made up of 12 amino acids. Trimming took off 3 bases at V and 7 bases at J, with 10 bases between the two ends.

This clonotype occurred many times. The rearrangement links TRBV11-1 to TRBJ2-1, with 9 bases lining up with TRBD2. Looked up from germline, CDR1 is SGHAT and CDR2 is FQDESV (reference sequence). The CDR3 consists of 16 residues. The junction had 9 bases not matched to a gene; V was cut back by 7 bases and J by 2 bases. CDR3 amino acids: CASMHSGGWAYNEQFF. The CDR3 nucleotides are TGTGCCAGCATGCATAGCGGGGGATGGGCCTACAATGAGCAGTTCTTC.

This clonotype was found a few times. This chain connects TRBV11-1 to TRBJ1-1; D not certain. V lost 2 bases, J lost 0 bases, and 16 bases lay in between. There are 17 residues in the CDR3. Germline lookup yields CDR1 SGHAT and CDR2 FQDESV (reference sequence). The CDR3 DNA sequence: TGTGCCAGCAGCTTACCGACCGATGGATACATGAACACTGAAGCTTTCTTT. Encoded protein: CASSLPTDGYMNTEAFF.

This rearrangement joins TRBV24-1 to TRBJ2-3, with 11 bases identical to TRBD1. The junction had 2 bases not matched to a gene; V was cut back by 9 bases and J by 1 base. Germline assignment: CDR1 KGHDR and CDR2 SFDVKD. The CDR3 has 14 amino acids. The CDR3 nucleotides are TGTGCCACCCGGGGACAGGGGGGCACAGATACGCAGTATTTT. Protein: CATRGQGGTDTQYF.

J is TRBJ2-2 and V is TRBV5-6; D call uncertain. This CDR3 is built from 16 residues. In germline, CDR1 is SGHDT, CDR2 YYEEEE. Trimming took 2 bases from V and 1 from J, leaving 12 bases between them. The CDR3 protein is CASSFTLVWNTGELFF. The CDR3 DNA follows: TGTGCCAGCAGCTTCACCCTCGTGTGGAACACCGGGGAGCTGTTTTTT.

Only a few counts were recorded for this clonotype. The chain recombines TRBV6-6 with TRBJ1-5, with 9 bases fitting TRBD1. The CDR3 has 13 residues. CDR1 and CDR2 (germline): MNHNY, SVGAGI (reference sequence). Germline trimming cut 9 bases from V and 7 bases from J; bases unmatched to any gene: 7. CDR3 DNA: TGTGCCAGTATACAGGGGGCTAAGCAGCCCCAGCATTTT. It specifies CASIQGAKQPQHF.

The V call is TRBV28, the J call TRBJ1-2; 12 positions match TRBD1. In germline, CDR1 is MDHEN, CDR2 SYDVKM. The CDR3 length is 15 residues. J lost 8 bases, V lost 5 bases, and 9 bases had no gene match. The CDR3: CASSHERDRGRGYTF. The DNA for the CDR3 is TGTGCCAGCAGTCACGAACGGGACAGGGGGCGCGGCTACACCTTC.

This clonotype was observed once. V gene TRBV6-1 combines with J gene TRBJ2-7, with D perhaps matching TRBD1 (6 bases). CDR3 length equals 15 residues. Trimming pared 5 bases from V and 3 bases from J, leaving 17 bases between. In germline, CDR1 is MNHNS, CDR2 SASEGT. The CDR3 region is CASSSRRDTLYEQYF. For the CDR3, the DNA is TGTGCCAGCAGTTCCCGCCGGGACACCCTCTACGAGCAGTACTTC.